Each of the 20 T cell receptor beta chains below was sequenced from the same sample in a study of blood T cells in healthy people across ages. The use of a sample-barcoded 5' primer and a J-beta primer mix characterized a second PCR of roughly 6 to 11 cycles. One entry per CDR3 protein results from TCRdb running MiXCR on the 5' RACE reads. Of some 860,000 distinct CDR3 sequences listed, around three fifths are singletons. Sequenced sample: blood. The source is a man aged 35-49 years in good health.

A few counts support this clonotype. The genes are TRBV15 and TRBJ2-5; D is possibly TRBD2 (5 bases). The CDR3 totals 14 residues. Trimming cost V 4 bases and J 2 bases, with 11 bases left between them. Per germline, CDR1 LNHNV and CDR2 YYDKDF (reference sequence). This CDR3 is CATSMEIAQETQYF. CDR3 DNA sequence: TGTGCCACCAGCATGGAAATAGCGCAAGAGACCCAGTACTTC.

The CDR3 nucleotides read TGCAGTGCTATTCCCGGGGCGAAGGCCAAAAACATTCAGTACTTC. Translating it yields CSAIPGAKAKNIQYF. V usage is TRBV20-1 and J usage is TRBJ2-4; possibly TRBD1 or TRBD2 for D (5 bases each). This CDR3 is built from 15 residues. Germline loops: CDR1 DFQATT, CDR2 SNEGSKA (reference sequence). V lost 4 bases, J lost 1 base, and 14 bases lay in between.

This clonotype was counted a few times. The gene calls are TRBV27 and TRBJ1-2; D not certain. Trimming removed 3 bases at V and 6 bases at J, with 14 bases between. The CDR3 is made up of 14 amino acids. The germline V gene has CDR1 MNHEY and CDR2 SMNVEV (reference sequence). The CDR3 bases are TGTGCCAGCAGTTTCAGCCTCCTCCATGATGGCTACACCTTC. The encoded protein is CASSFSLLHDGYTF.

This chain connects TRBV29-1 to TRBJ2-7, with 7 nucleotides matching TRBD1. The J call may not be correct, given that the DNA end is closer to TRBJ2-5. CDR1 and CDR2 from the germline V gene are SQVTM and ANQGSEA. CDR3 length equals 11 residues. CDR3 in DNA: TGCAGCGTTAACAGGGGAGAGACCCAGTACTTC. Translated, it gives CSVNRGETQYF.

The rearrangement joins TRBV11-2 to TRBJ2-7; no firm D call. The germline gives CDR1 SGHAT, CDR2 FQNNGV. This CDR3 contains 14 residues. V shed 5 bases and J shed 2 bases, with 13 bases lying between them. For the CDR3, the DNA is TGTGCCAGCAGCCCCCAACCCGGACCCTACGAGCAGTACTTC. Its translation: CASSPQPGPYEQYF.

The rearrangement uses TRBV7-6 and TRBJ1-4, with unresolved D. V dropped 6 bases and J dropped 4 bases, with 9 bases sitting between them. Germline-derived CDR1 and CDR2 are SGHVS and FNYEAQ. The CDR3 runs 13 residues. The CDR3 nucleotides are TGTGCCAGCAGGAGCCGTCTTAATGAAAAACTGTTTTTT. It codes for CASRSRLNEKLFF.

The chain links TRBV27 to TRBJ2-7; D is perhaps TRBD1 (5 bases). This CDR3 region has 14 residues. Trimming shortened V by 2 bases and J by 4 bases, and 12 bases separated the two germline ends. CDR1 and CDR2 from the germline V gene are MNHEY and SMNVEV (reference sequence). The chain's CDR3 is CASSLMTVPYEQYF. CDR3 coding DNA: TGTGCCAGCAGTTTAATGACAGTTCCGTACGAGCAGTACTTC.

The chain combines TRBV10-3 with TRBJ2-2, with TRBD2 identical over 11 bases. V shed 8 bases, J shed 7 bases, and the junction held 15 bases outside the gene matches. The CDR3 is 17 residues long. The germline V gene encodes CDR1 ENHRY and CDR2 SYGVKD. CDR3 in amino acids: CAIQPQFTSGSGGELFF. CDR3 sequence (DNA): TGTGCCATCCAACCACAATTTACTAGCGGGAGTGGCGGGGAGCTGTTTTTT.

The chain employs TRBV7-9 and TRBJ1-6; no clear D gene. The CDR3 sequence is 14 residues long. V was clipped by 5 bases and J by 7 bases, with 12 bases between them. The germline gives CDR1 SEHNR, CDR2 FQNEAQ (reference sequence). The CDR3 reads CASSGYTPNSPLHF. The CDR3 DNA is TGTGCCAGCAGCGGTTATACGCCGAATTCACCCCTCCACTTT.

The V and J genes are TRBV7-2 and TRBJ1-6; 9 nucleotides agree with TRBD1. This CDR3 spans 16 amino acids. Germline V gene sequence: CDR1 SGHTA, CDR2 FQGNSA. The V segment lost 5 bases and the J segment 8 bases; nucleotides outside the gene matches: 10. CDR3 sequence: CASSPKRGQGHSPLHF. The CDR3 nucleotides read TGTGCCAGCAGCCCAAAGAGGGGACAGGGACATTCACCCCTCCACTTT.

The chain links TRBV9 to TRBJ1-2; 9 bases line up with TRBD1. The CDR3 runs 14 residues. CDR1 and CDR2 (germline): SGDLS, YYNGEE. Unmatched junction bases numbered 12, after V lost 6 bases and J lost 9 bases. In DNA, the CDR3 is TGTGCCAGCAACGTGGGGGGACAGGGCGTAAGCTACACCTTC. Translating gives CASNVGGQGVSYTF.

V usage is TRBV27 and J usage is TRBJ1-5; D not resolved. The CDR3 length is 12 residues. Deletions cut 6 bases from V and 3 bases from J, with 6 bases between. Germline V gene data show CDR1 as MNHEY and CDR2 as SMNVEV (reference sequence). The CDR3 region has the DNA TGTGCCAGCAGGTCCATCAATCAGCCCCAGCATTTT. Translation gives CASRSINQPQHF.

The V and J genes are TRBV28 and TRBJ1-1; D possibly corresponds to TRBD1 (5 bases). Germline V lookup: CDR1 MDHEN, CDR2 SYDVKM. This CDR3 is 15 amino acids long. V was pared by 5 bases and J by 5 bases, with 18 bases between. The CDR3 sequence is CASSTPGTFITEAFF. The DNA for the CDR3 is TGTGCCAGCAGTACCCCAGGGACCTTTATAACTGAAGCTTTCTTT.

The chain carries TRBV7-2 and TRBJ2-3; TRBD2 is a possible D gene (5 bases). Germline CDR1 reads SGHTA; CDR2 reads FQGNSA. Trimming shortened V by 3 bases and J by 0 bases, and 13 bases separated the two germline ends. This CDR3 is 16 amino acids long. The CDR3 DNA sequence: TGTGCCAGCAGCTTTCAAGCGGAGGCTAGCACAGATACGCAGTATTTT. Protein product: CASSFQAEASTDTQYF.

Only a few counts were recorded for this clonotype. J is TRBJ2-5 and V is TRBV11-3, with D hard to call. Germline V lookup: CDR1 SGHNT, CDR2 YENEEA. The CDR3 has 13 residues. V was pared by 5 bases and J by 1 base, with 8 bases between. CDR3 DNA sequence: TGTGCCAGCAGCCCCCAGGCCCAAGAGACCCAGTACTTC. Its translation: CASSPQAQETQYF.

This clonotype has a handful of counts. The chain is built from TRBV25-1 and TRBJ2-1; D gene unclear. V was cut by 5 bases and J by 7 bases, with 18 bases left in between. The CDR3 is made up of 15 amino acids. CDR1 and CDR2 from the germline V gene are MGHDK and SYGVNS. As DNA, the CDR3 is TGTGCCAGCAGTAAGATTATCCGGAGTAGGAATGAGCAGTTCTTC. Amino acids: CASSKIIRSRNEQFF.

The rearrangement joins TRBV4-1 to TRBJ2-1; possible D gene TRBD1, 6 bases. There are 14 residues in the CDR3. Germline V lookup: CDR1 MGHRA, CDR2 YSYEKL. V was trimmed by 5 bases and J by 8 bases, leaving 16 bases between them. CDR3 protein: CASSVTGPGDEQFF. The DNA of the CDR3 is TGCGCCAGCAGCGTGACAGGCCCTGGTGATGAGCAGTTCTTC.

This clonotype was recorded a few times. The J gene is TRBJ2-7, the V gene TRBV29-1; 11 bases agree with TRBD2. CDR1 is SQVTM, CDR2 ANQGSEA, per germline. The CDR3 extends over 16 amino acids. The V segment lost 6 bases and the J segment 0 bases; nucleotides outside the gene matches: 10. CDR3 region: CSVSLAGEKGSYEQYF. CDR3 bases: TGCAGCGTATCACTAGCGGGGGAAAAGGGCTCCTACGAGCAGTACTTC.

This rearrangement joins TRBV20-1 to TRBJ2-5; possibly TRBD1 for D (6 bases). The germline V gene has CDR1 DFQATT and CDR2 SNEGSKA (reference sequence). Trimming cost V 0 bases and J 12 bases, with 23 bases left between them. The CDR3 totals 15 residues. The CDR3 DNA is TGCAGTGCTAGAGATCCCCGCCTCGCGACAGGTCGGGAGTACTTC. It specifies CSARDPRLATGREYF.

The chain has TRBV12-3 or TRBV12-4 and TRBJ1-2; 8 nucleotides align to TRBD1. The J segment lost 4 bases and the V segment lost 8 bases, leaving 18 bases of the junction unmatched. The CDR3 covers 17 residues. The DNA for the CDR3 is TGTGCCAGCGAATCAGGGGGCGGGGTCAGTCGAAGCTATGGCTACACCTTC. This encodes CASESGGGVSRSYGYTF.